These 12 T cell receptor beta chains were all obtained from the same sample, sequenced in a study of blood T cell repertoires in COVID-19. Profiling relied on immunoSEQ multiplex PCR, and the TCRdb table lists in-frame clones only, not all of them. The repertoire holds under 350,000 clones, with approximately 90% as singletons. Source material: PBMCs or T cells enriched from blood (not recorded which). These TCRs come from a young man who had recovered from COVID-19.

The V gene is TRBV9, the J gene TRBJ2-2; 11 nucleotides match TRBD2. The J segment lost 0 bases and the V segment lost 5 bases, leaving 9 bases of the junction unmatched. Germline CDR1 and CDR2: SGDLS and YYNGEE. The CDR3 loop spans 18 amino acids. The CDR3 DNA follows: TGTGCCAGCAGGGGTGGGCCGGGACTAGCGGCGAACACCGGGGAGCTGTTTTTT. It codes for CASRGGPGLAANTGELFF.

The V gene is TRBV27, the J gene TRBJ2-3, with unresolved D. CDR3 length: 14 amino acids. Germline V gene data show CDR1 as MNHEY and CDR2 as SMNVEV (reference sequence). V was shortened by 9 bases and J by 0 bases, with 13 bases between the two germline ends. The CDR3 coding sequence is TGTGCCAGTTCCAGGTCACTGAGCACAGATACGCAGTATTTT. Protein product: CASSRSLSTDTQYF.

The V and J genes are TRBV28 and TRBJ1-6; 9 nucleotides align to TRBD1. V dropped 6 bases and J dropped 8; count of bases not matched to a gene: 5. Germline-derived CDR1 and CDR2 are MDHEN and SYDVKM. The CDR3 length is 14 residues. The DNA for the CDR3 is TGTGCCAGCAGCCCTGGACAGGGGTATTCACCCCTCCACTTT. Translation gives CASSPGQGYSPLHF.

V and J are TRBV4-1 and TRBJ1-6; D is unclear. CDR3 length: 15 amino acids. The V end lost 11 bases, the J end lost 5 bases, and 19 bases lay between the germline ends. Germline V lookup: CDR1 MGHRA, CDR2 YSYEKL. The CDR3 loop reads CAGGDGILDNSPLHF. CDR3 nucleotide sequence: TGCGCCGGCGGAGACGGAATACTCGATAATTCACCCCTCCACTTT.

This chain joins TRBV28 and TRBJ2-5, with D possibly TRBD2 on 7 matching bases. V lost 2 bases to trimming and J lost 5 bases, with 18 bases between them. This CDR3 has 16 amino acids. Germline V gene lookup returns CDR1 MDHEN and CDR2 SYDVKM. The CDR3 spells CASSLVGGRSRETQYF. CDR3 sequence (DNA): TGTGCCAGCAGTTTAGTCGGGGGGCGCTCAAGGGAGACCCAGTACTTC.

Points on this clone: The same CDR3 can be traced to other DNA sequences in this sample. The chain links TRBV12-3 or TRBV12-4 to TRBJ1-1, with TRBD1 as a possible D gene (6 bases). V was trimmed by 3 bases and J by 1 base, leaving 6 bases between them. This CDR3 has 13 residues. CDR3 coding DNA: TGTGCCAGCAGTTTGACAGGGAACACTGAAGCTTTCTTT. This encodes CASSLTGNTEAFF.

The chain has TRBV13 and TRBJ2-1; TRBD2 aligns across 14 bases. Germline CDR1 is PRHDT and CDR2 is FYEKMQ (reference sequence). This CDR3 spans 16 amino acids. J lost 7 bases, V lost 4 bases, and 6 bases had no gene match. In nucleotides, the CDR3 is TGTGCCAGCAGCTCACCGGGACTAGCGGGAGAGAATGAGCAGTTCTTC. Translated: CASSSPGLAGENEQFF.

The CDR3 spells CASSNGEGGGRAVTDTQYF. The CDR3 DNA is TGTGCCAGCAGCAACGGGGAGGGTGGCGGGAGGGCCGTAACAGATACGCAGTATTTT. This chain uses TRBV7-2 with TRBJ2-3, with 9 bases fitting TRBD2. There are 19 residues in the CDR3. Germline V CDR1 and CDR2: SGHTA, FQGNSA. Trimming removed 5 bases from V and 3 bases from J; junction bases left unmatched: 18.

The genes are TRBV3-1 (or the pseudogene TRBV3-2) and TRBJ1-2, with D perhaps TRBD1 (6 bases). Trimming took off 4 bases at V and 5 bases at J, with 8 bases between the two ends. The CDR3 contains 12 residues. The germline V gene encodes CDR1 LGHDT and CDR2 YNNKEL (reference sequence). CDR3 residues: CASSPRGYGYTF. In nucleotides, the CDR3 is TGTGCCAGCAGCCCCAGGGGTTATGGCTACACCTTC.

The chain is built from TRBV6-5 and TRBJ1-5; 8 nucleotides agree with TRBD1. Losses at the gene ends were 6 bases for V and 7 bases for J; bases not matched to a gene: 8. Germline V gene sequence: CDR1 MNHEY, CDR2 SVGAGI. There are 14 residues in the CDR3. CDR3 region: CASSPGQGGQPQHF. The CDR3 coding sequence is TGTGCCAGCAGCCCAGGACAGGGTGGCCAGCCCCAGCATTTT.

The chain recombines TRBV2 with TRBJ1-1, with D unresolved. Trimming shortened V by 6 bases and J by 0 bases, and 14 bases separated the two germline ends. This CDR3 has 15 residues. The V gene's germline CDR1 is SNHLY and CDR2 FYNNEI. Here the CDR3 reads CASRENRGLNTEAFF. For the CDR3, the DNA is TGTGCCAGCAGAGAGAACCGAGGGCTGAACACTGAAGCTTTCTTT.

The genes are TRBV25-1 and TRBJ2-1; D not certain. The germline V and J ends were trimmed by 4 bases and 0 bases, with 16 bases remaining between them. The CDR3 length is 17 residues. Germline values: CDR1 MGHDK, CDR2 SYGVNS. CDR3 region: CASSGSPLTSSYNEQFF. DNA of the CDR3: TGTGCCAGCAGTGGATCTCCCCTCACAAGCTCCTACAATGAGCAGTTCTTC.